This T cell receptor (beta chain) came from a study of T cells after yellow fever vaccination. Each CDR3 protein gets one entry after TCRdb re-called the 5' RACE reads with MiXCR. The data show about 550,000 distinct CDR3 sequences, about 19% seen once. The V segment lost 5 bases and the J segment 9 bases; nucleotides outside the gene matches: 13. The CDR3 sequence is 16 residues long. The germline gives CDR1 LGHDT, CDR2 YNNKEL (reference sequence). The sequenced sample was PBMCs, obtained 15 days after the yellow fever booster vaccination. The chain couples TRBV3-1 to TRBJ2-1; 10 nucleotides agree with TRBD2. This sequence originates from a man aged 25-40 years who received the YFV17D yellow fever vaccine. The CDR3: CASSSGRLAGVSEQFF. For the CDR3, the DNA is TGTGCCAGCAGCTCCGGCAGGCTAGCGGGAGTTAGTGAGCAGTTCTTC.